These 17 T cell receptor beta chains share one sample of origin, sequenced in a study of blood T cell repertoires in COVID-19. The protocol was immunoSEQ multiplex PCR, while the TCRdb copy is restricted to in-frame clones and leaves out a portion. The data hold about 110,000 clones, with roughly 90% observed a single time. The source material was peripheral blood. These receptor sequences come from a man in his forties with active or convalescent COVID-19.

This chain uses TRBV6-5 with TRBJ1-1; D call uncertain. The CDR3 spans 13 residues. Looked up from germline, CDR1 is MNHEY and CDR2 is SVGAGI. With 6 bases removed from V and 4 bases from J, the gap between germline ends came to 12 bases. The CDR3 reads CASSPLAGTEAFF. In DNA form, the CDR3 reads TGTGCCAGCAGCCCACTTGCCGGCACTGAAGCTTTCTTT.

This clone was picked up a small number of times. The genes are TRBV27 and TRBJ1-5, with D perhaps matching TRBD1 (6 bases). The CDR3 is made up of 18 amino acids. Germline V lookup: CDR1 MNHEY, CDR2 SMNVEV (reference sequence). Trimming took off 6 bases at V and 4 bases at J, with 25 bases between the two ends. CDR3 in amino acids: CASRPQGWFGGGNQPQHF. CDR3 sequence (DNA): TGTGCCAGCAGGCCACAGGGCTGGTTCGGTGGAGGTAATCAGCCCCAGCATTTT.

The rearrangement links TRBV4-3 to TRBJ2-1; 9 bases are a match to TRBD1. This CDR3 contains 13 residues. CDR1 is LGHNA and CDR2 is YSLEER in the germline V gene. J gave up 9 bases and V 3 bases, and 3 bases lay outside the gene matches. This chain's CDR3 is CASSQGQGGEQFF. CDR3 DNA sequence: TGCGCCAGCAGCCAGGGACAGGGCGGTGAGCAGTTCTTC.

The table lists this clone with a few counts. The chain has TRBV4-1 and TRBJ2-6; D remains unclear. With 4 bases removed from V and 0 bases from J, the gap between germline ends came to 7 bases. CDR1 MGHRA and CDR2 YSYEKL come from the germline V gene. This CDR3 has 15 amino acids. In nucleotides, the CDR3 is TGCGCCAGCAGCCCAGGCTACTCTGGGGCCAACGTCCTGACTTTC. Protein sequence: CASSPGYSGANVLTF.

The sample holds one count of this clone. An end of the junction does not agree with germline; a read error may underlie this. This chain joins TRBV6-1 and TRBJ2-7; TRBD1 or TRBD2 may be the D gene (7 bases each). Germline V gene data show CDR1 as MNHNS and CDR2 as SASEGT. The length of the CDR3 is 14 residues. DNA of the CDR3: TGTGCCAGCAGTCAAGCGGGACAGTTCTATAGGCAGTACTTC. This gives the protein CASSQAGQFYRQYF.

The V gene is TRBV5-4, the J gene TRBJ2-5; 7 nucleotides agree with TRBD1. Trimming took 3 bases from V and 2 from J; bases not matched to a gene: 7. Germline loops: CDR1 SGHNT, CDR2 YYREEE (reference sequence). The CDR3 runs 15 residues. The chain's CDR3 is CASSSQGRNQETQYF. In nucleotides, the CDR3 is TGTGCCAGCAGCTCACAGGGGAGAAATCAAGAGACCCAGTACTTC.

The chain has TRBV18 and TRBJ1-1; 7 nucleotides agree with TRBD1. Germline CDR1 KGHSH, CDR2 LQKENI. This CDR3 is 14 amino acids long. Trimming at V came to 3 bases and at J to 1 base, leaving 2 bases not matched to a gene. The CDR3, as DNA: TGTGCCAGCTCACCGGGACAGCGGAACACTGAAGCTTTCTTT. It translates to CASSPGQRNTEAFF.

V is TRBV7-3 and J is TRBJ2-1; tentatively, D is TRBD2 (6 bases). This CDR3 comprises 14 residues. V shed 5 bases and J shed 7 bases, with 15 bases lying between them. Germline CDR1 SGHTA, CDR2 FQGTGA. CDR3 sequence (DNA): TGTGCCAGCAGCCCCGGGTGGGGGGAGAATGAGCAGTTCTTC. It translates to CASSPGWGENEQFF.

The chain combines TRBV29-1 with TRBJ1-2, with TRBD1 matching 9 bases. Germline trimming cut 2 bases from V and 8 bases from J; bases unmatched to any gene: 33. Germline loops: CDR1 SQVTM, CDR2 ANQGSEA. This CDR3 has 22 amino acids. The CDR3 region is CSVEIPLTSPGQGPSPQWGYTF. DNA of the CDR3: TGCAGCGTTGAAATCCCACTTACAAGTCCGGGACAGGGCCCATCTCCTCAATGGGGCTACACCTTC.

CDR3 residues: CASSGGTGGFDGYTF. Here the CDR3 DNA reads TGTGCCAGCAGTGGGGGGACAGGGGGGTTCGATGGCTACACCTTC. This chain uses TRBV28 with TRBJ1-2; 11 nucleotides match TRBD1. This CDR3 has 15 residues. Germline V lookup: CDR1 MDHEN, CDR2 SYDVKM. Losses at the gene ends were 5 bases for V and 6 bases for J; bases not matched to a gene: 8.

The V gene is TRBV30, the J gene TRBJ1-1; 7 nucleotides agree with TRBD1. The J segment lost 7 bases and the V segment lost 3 bases, leaving 11 bases of the junction unmatched. The CDR3 covers 14 residues. In germline, CDR1 is GTSNPN, CDR2 SVGIG (reference sequence). For the CDR3, the DNA is TGTGCCTGGAGACCCAAACAGGGGTGGGATGAAGCTTTCTTT. Its translation: CAWRPKQGWDEAFF.

The chain carries TRBV2 and TRBJ2-1; 11 bases agree with TRBD2. The CDR3 sequence is 19 residues long. The V segment lost 4 bases and the J segment 0 bases; nucleotides outside the gene matches: 11. From germline, CDR1 is SNHLY and CDR2 FYNNEI. CDR3 nucleotides: TGTGCCAGCAGTGGAGGACTAGCGGGCCGATTAAGCTCCTACAATGAGCAGTTCTTC. Its protein is CASSGGLAGRLSSYNEQFF.

V usage is TRBV24-1 and J usage is TRBJ2-1, with D perhaps TRBD1 (5 bases). Germline V gene sequence: CDR1 KGHDR, CDR2 SFDVKD. This CDR3 has 15 amino acids. Trimming took off 4 bases at V and 4 bases at J, with 13 bases between the two ends. The CDR3 DNA follows: TGTGCCACCAGTGACCCTATTGACAGTTACAATGAGCAGTTCTTC. Protein: CATSDPIDSYNEQFF.

The rearrangement joins TRBV28 to TRBJ2-1; no firm D call. The CDR3 is made up of 15 amino acids. Trimming left V 3 bases short and J 2 bases short, with 11 bases between. CDR1 is MDHEN and CDR2 is SYDVKM in the germline V gene. As DNA, the CDR3 is TGTGCCAGCAGTTTCGGTCCCCCTACCTACAATGAGCAGTTCTTC. Translation gives CASSFGPPTYNEQFF.

V and J are TRBV10-3 and TRBJ2-7; TRBD1 is a possible D gene (6 bases). Trimming took off 4 bases at V and 2 bases at J, with 6 bases between the two ends. The V gene's germline CDR1 is ENHRY and CDR2 SYGVKD. The CDR3 covers 12 residues. The CDR3 bases are TGTGCCATCAGTGGACAGGCCTACGAGCAGTACTTC. Protein: CAISGQAYEQYF.

This rearrangement joins TRBV9 to TRBJ1-2; 7 nucleotides agree with TRBD1. This CDR3 has 17 residues. Germline CDR1 is SGDLS and CDR2 is YYNGEE. With 0 bases clipped from V and 7 bases from J, the junction kept 15 bases outside the gene matches. The CDR3 is CASSVEMGLNRGPGYTF. In DNA form, the CDR3 reads TGTGCCAGCAGCGTAGAAATGGGTCTAAACAGGGGCCCTGGCTACACCTTC. The whole variable domain, filled in from reference TRBV9 and TRBJ1-2, reads DSGVTQTPKHLITATGQRVTLRCSPRSGDLSVYWYQQSLDQGLQFLIQYYNGEERAKGNILERFSAQQFPDLHSELNLSSLELGDSALYFCASSVEMGLNRGPGYTFGSGTRLTVV.

V usage is TRBV2 and J usage is TRBJ2-5; the D is unclear. Trimming shortened V by 7 bases and J by 4 bases, and 7 bases separated the two germline ends. This CDR3 has 11 amino acids. CDR1 SNHLY and CDR2 FYNNEI come from the germline V gene. In DNA form, the CDR3 reads TGTGCCAGCACCCTAGTAGAGACCCAGTACTTC. Its protein is CASTLVETQYF.